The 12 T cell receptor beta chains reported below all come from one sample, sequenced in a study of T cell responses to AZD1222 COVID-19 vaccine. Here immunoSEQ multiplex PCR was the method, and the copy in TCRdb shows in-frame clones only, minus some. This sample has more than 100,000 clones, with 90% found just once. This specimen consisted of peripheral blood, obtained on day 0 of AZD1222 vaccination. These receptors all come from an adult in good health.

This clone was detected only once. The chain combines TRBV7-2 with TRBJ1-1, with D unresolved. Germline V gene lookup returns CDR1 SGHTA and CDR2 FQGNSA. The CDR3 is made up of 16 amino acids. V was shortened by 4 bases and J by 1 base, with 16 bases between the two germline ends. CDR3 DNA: TGTGCCAGCAGCTCGCGCTTGACCCGGTGGAACACTGAAGCTTTCTTT. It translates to CASSSRLTRWNTEAFF.

The CDR3 DNA reads as TGTGCCAGCAGTCGTACTGGGGGAAAGGGGCAGTACTTC. Protein: CASSRTGGKGQYF. The chain recombines TRBV28 with TRBJ2-7; D tentatively fits TRBD1 or TRBD2 (5 bases each). CDR3 length equals 13 residues. Germline V gene lookup returns CDR1 MDHEN and CDR2 SYDVKM. Trimming took 5 bases from V and 9 from J, leaving 17 bases between them.

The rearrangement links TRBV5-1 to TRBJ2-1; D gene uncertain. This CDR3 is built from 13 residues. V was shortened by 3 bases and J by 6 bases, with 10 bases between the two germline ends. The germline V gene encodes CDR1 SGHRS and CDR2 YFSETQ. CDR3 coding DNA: TGCGCCAGCAGCTCTGGCGGTTTCAATGAGCAGTTCTTC. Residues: CASSSGGFNEQFF.

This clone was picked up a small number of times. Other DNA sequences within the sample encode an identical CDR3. The DNA for the CDR3 is TGTGCCAGCAGCTTGGCAGGGACAAATCAGCCCCAGCATTTT. This codes for CASSLAGTNQPQHF. The rearrangement links TRBV5-6 to TRBJ1-5; tentative D call: TRBD1 (6 bases). The CDR3 loop spans 14 amino acids. Germline V gene lookup returns CDR1 SGHDT and CDR2 YYEEEE. V lost 0 bases and J lost 4, with 8 bases in between.

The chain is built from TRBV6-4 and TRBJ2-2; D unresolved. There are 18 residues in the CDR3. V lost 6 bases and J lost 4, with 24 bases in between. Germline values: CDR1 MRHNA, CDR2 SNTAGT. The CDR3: CASSIIPRSASVTGELFF. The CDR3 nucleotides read TGTGCCAGCAGCATCATTCCCCGGTCCGCGTCGGTCACCGGGGAGCTGTTTTTT.

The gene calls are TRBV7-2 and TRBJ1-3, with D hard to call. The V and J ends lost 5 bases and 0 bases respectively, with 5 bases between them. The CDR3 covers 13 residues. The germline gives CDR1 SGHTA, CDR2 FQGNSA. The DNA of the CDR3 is TGTGCCAGCAGCGGTAGCTCTGGAAACACCATATATTTT. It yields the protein CASSGSSGNTIYF.

CDR3 sequence (DNA): TGTGCCAGCAGCCGACTAGCGGGAGGTTCCTACGAGCAGTACTTC. Translation gives CASSRLAGGSYEQYF. The V gene is TRBV5-4, the J gene TRBJ2-7; 13 nucleotides align to TRBD2. V was pared by 4 bases and J by 1 base, with 2 bases of the junction left unmatched. Germline-derived CDR1 and CDR2 are SGHNT and YYREEE (reference sequence). CDR3 length: 15 residues.

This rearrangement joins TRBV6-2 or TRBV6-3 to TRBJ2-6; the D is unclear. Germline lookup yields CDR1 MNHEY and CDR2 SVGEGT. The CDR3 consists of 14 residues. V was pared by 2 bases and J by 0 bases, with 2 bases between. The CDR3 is CASSYASGANVLTF. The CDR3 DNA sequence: TGTGCCAGCAGTTACGCCTCTGGGGCCAACGTCCTGACTTTC.

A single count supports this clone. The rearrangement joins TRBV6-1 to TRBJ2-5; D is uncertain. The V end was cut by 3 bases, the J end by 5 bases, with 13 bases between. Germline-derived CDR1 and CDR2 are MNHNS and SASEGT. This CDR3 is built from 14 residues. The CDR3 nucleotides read TGTGCCAGCAGTGATAGGCCCGGTTCCGAGACCCAGTACTTC. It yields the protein CASSDRPGSETQYF.

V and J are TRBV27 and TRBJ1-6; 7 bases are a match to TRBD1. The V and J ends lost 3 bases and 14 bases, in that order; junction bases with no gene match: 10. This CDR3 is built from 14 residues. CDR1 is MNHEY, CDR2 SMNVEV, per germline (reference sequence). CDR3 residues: CASSFVGGRGALHF. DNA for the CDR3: TGTGCCAGCAGTTTCGTTGGGGGCAGGGGGGCCCTCCACTTT.

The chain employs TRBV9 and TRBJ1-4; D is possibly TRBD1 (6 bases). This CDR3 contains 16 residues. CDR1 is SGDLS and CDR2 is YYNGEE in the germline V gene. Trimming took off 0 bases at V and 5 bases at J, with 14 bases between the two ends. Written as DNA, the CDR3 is TGTGCCAGCAGCGTAGGGGGCGGAGGGGGAAATGAAAAACTGTTTTTT. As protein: CASSVGGGGGNEKLFF.

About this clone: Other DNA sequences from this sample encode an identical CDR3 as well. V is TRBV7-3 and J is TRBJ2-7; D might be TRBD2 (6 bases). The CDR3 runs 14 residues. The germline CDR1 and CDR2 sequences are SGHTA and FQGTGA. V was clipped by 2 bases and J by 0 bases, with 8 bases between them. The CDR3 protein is CASSLDGSSYEQYF. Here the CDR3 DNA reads TGTGCCAGCAGCTTAGACGGGAGCTCCTACGAGCAGTACTTC.